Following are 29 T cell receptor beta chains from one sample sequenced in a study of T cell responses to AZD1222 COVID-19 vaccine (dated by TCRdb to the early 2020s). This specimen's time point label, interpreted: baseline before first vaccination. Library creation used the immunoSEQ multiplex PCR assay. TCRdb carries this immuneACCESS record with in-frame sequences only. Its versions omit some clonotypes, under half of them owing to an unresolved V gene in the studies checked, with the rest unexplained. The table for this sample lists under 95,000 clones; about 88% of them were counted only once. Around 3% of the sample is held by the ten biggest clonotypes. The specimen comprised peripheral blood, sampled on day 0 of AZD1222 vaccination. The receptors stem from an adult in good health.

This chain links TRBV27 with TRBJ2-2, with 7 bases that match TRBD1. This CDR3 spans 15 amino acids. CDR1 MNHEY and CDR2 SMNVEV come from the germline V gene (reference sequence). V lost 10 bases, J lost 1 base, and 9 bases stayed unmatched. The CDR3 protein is CATRRGQVNTGELFF. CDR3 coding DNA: TGTGCCACCCGGCGCGGACAGGTGAACACCGGGGAGCTGTTTTTT.

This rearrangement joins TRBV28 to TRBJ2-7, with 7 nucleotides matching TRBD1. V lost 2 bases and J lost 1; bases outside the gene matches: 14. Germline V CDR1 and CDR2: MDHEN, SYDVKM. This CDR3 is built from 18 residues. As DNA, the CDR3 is TGTGCCAGCAGTTTACTGGCCACCGGGACAGCCAGTTCCTACGAGCAGTACTTC. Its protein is CASSLLATGTASSYEQYF. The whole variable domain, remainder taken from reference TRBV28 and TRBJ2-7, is DVKVTQSSRYLVKRTGEKVFLECVQDMDHENMFWYRQDPGLGLRLIYFSYDVKMKEKGDIPEGYSVSREKKERFSLILESASTNQTSMYLCASSLLATGTASSYEQYFGPGTRLTVT.

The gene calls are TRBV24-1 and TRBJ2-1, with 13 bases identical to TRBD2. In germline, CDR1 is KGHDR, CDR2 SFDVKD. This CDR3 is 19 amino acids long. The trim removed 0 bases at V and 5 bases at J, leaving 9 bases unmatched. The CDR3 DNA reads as TGTGCCACCAGTGATTTGCCCCGGACTAGCGGGAGAGGTGACAATGAGCAGTTCTTC. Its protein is CATSDLPRTSGRGDNEQFF.

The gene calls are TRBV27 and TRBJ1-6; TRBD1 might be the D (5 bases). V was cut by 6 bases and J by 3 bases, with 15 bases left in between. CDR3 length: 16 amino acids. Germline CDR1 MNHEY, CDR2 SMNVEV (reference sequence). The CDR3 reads CASRSRGGNYNSPLHF. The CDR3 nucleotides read TGTGCCAGCAGGTCGAGGGGAGGGAACTATAATTCACCCCTCCACTTT.

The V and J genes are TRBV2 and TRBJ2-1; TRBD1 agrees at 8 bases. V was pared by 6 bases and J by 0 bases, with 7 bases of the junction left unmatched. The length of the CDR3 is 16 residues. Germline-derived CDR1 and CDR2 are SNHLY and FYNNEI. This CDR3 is CASSTTGDSSYNEQFF. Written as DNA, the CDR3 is TGTGCCAGCAGCACGACAGGGGATAGCTCCTACAATGAGCAGTTCTTC.

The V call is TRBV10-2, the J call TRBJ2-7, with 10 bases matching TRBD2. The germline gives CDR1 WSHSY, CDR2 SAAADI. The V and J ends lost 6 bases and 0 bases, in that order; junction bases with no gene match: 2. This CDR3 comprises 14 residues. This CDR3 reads CASRASGSSYEQYF. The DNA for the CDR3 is TGCGCCAGCAGGGCTAGCGGGAGCTCCTACGAGCAGTACTTC.

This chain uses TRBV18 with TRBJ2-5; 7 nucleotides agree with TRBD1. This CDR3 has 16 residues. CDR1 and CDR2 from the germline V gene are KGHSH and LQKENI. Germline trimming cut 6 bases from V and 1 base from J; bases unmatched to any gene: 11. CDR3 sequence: CASSTTSGGPQETQYF. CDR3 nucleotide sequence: TGTGCCAGCTCGACAACCTCAGGGGGACCCCAAGAGACCCAGTACTTC.

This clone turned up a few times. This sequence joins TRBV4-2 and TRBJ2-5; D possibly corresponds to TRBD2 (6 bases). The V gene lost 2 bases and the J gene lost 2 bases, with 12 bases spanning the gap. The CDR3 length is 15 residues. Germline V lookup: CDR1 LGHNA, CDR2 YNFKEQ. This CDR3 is CASSQPGLGQETQYF. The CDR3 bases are TGTGCCAGCAGCCAACCGGGACTGGGACAAGAGACCCAGTACTTC.

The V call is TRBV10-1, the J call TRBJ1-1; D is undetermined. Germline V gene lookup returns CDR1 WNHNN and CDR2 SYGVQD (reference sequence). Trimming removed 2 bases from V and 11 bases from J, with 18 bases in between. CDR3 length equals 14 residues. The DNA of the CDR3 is TGCGCCAGCAGTGAGAACATAGGTACCCTGAAGGCTTTCTTT. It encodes CASSENIGTLKAFF.

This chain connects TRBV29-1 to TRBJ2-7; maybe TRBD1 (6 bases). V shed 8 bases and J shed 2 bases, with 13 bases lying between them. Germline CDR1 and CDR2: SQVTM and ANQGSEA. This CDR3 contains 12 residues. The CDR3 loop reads CSIGQGPYEQYF. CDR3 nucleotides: TGCAGCATTGGGCAGGGGCCCTACGAGCAGTACTTC.

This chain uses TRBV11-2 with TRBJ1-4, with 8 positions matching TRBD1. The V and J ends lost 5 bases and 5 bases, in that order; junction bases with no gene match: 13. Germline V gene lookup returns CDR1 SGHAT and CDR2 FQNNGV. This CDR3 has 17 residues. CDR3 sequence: CASSLGTGRQGNEKLFF. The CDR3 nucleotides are TGTGCCAGCAGCCTCGGGACAGGTCGCCAGGGGAATGAAAAACTGTTTTTT.

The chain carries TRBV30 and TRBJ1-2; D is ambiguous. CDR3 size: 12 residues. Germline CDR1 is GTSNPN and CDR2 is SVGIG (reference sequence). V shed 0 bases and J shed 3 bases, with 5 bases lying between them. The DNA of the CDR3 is TGTGCCTGGAGTGTAGAGGACTATGGCTACACCTTC. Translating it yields CAWSVEDYGYTF. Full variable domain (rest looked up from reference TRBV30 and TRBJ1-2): SQTIHQWPATLVQPVGSPLSLECTVEGTSNPNLYWYRQAAGRGLQLLFYSVGIGQISSEVPQNLSASRPQDRQFILSSKKLLLSDSGFYLCAWSVEDYGYTFGSGTRLTVV.

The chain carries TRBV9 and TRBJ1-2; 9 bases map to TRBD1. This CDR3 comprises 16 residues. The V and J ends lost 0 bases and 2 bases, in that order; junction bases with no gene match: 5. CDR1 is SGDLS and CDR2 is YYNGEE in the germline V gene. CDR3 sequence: CASSVGGTGWNYGYTF. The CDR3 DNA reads TGTGCCAGCAGCGTAGGCGGGACAGGGTGGAACTATGGCTACACCTTC.

CDR3 amino acids: CASSPRAQGFASHGYTF. CDR3 bases: TGTGCCAGCAGCCCTAGAGCGCAGGGGTTTGCGAGCCATGGCTACACCTTC. V gene TRBV3-1 (or the pseudogene TRBV3-2) combines with J gene TRBJ1-2, with D possibly matching TRBD1 (6 bases). This CDR3 is 17 amino acids long. CDR1 and CDR2 from the germline V gene are LGHDT and YNNKEL (reference sequence). V was clipped by 4 bases and J by 6 bases, with 24 bases between them.

The CDR3 spells CASSYRGGNYGYTF. The DNA of the CDR3 is TGTGCCAGCAGTTACCGGGGAGGGAACTATGGCTACACCTTC. This chain links TRBV6-5 with TRBJ1-2; no firm D call. The V end lost 2 bases, the J end lost 2 bases, and 9 bases lay between the germline ends. CDR1 is MNHEY, CDR2 SVGAGI, per germline. The CDR3 spans 14 residues.

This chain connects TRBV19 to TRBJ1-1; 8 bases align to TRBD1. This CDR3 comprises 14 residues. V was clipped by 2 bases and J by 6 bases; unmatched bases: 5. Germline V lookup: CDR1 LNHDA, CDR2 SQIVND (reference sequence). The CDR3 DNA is TGTGCCAGTAGTATACTGGACAGGGAGTCTGAAGCTTTCTTT. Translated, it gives CASSILDRESEAFF.

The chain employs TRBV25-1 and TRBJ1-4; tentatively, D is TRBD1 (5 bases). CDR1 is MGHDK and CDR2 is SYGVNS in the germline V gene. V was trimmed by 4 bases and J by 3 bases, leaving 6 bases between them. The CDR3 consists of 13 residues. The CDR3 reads CASSGGANEKLFF. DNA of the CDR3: TGTGCCAGCAGTGGGGGGGCTAATGAAAAACTGTTTTTT.

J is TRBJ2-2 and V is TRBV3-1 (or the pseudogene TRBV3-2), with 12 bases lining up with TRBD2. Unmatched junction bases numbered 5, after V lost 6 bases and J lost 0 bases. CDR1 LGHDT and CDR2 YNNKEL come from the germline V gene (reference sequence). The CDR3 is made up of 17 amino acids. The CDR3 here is CASRRLAGATNTGELFF. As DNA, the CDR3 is TGTGCCAGCAGAAGACTAGCGGGGGCCACGAACACCGGGGAGCTGTTTTTT.

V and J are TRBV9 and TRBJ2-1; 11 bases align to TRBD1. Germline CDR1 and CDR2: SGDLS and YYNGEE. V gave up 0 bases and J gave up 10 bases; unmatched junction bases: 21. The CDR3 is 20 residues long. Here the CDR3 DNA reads TGTGCCAGCAGCGTAGCAGTCGGACAGGGGGCCGCCAATTTCAAGAAGGAGCAGTTCTTC. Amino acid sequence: CASSVAVGQGAANFKKEQFF.

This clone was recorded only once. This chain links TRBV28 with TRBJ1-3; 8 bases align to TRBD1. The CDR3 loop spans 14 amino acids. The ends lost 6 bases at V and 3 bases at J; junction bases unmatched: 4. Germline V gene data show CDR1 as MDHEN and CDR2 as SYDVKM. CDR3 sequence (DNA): TGTGCCAGCAGCCCAGGACAGGGTGGAAACACCATATATTTT. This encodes CASSPGQGGNTIYF.

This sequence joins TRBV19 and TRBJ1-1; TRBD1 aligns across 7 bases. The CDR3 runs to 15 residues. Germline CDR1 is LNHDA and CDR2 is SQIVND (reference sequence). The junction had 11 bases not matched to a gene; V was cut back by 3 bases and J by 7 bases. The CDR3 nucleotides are TGTGCCAGTAGTATCGCGGGCAGGGGGAAAGGTGAAGCTTTCTTT. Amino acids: CASSIAGRGKGEAFF.

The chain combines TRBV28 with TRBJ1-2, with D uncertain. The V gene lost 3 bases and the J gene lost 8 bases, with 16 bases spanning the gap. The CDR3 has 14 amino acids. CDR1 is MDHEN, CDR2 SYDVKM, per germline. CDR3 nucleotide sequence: TGTGCCAGCAGTTTTAAGTATCCAAAAAGCGGCTACACCTTC. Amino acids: CASSFKYPKSGYTF.

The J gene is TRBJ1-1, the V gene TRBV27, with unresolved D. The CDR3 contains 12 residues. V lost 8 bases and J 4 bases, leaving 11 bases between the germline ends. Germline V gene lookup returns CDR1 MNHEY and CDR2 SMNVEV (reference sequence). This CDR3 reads CASGPQPTEAFF. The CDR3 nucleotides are TGTGCCAGCGGCCCCCAACCCACTGAAGCTTTCTTT.

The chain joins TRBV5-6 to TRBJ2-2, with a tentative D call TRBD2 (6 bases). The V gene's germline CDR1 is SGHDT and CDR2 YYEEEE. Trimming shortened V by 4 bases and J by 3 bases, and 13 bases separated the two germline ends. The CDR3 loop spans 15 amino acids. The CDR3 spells CASSLLPGDTGELFF. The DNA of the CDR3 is TGTGCCAGCAGCCTGTTGCCGGGAGACACCGGGGAGCTGTTTTTT.

CDR3 sequence (DNA): TGTGCCAGCAGCGCGTTACTAGCGGGAGGGCCTAGGTCCTACAATGAGCAGTTCTTC. Translation: CASSALLAGGPRSYNEQFF. This chain connects TRBV7-2 to TRBJ2-1; 13 positions match TRBD2. Trimming took 5 bases from V and 1 from J; bases not matched to a gene: 11. CDR1 is SGHTA, CDR2 FQGNSA, per germline. The CDR3 has 19 residues.

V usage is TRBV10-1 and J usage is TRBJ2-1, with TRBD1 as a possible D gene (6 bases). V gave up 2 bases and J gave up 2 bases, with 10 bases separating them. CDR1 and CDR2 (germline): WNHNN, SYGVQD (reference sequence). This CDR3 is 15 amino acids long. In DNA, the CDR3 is TGCGCCAGCAGTGAGCTACAGGGTACCTACAATGAGCAGTTCTTC. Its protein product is CASSELQGTYNEQFF.

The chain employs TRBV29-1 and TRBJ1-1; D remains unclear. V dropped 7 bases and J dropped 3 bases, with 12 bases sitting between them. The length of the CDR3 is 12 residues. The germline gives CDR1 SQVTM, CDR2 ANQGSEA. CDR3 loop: CSAAFRDTEAFF. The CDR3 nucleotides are TGCAGCGCAGCTTTTAGGGACACTGAAGCTTTCTTT. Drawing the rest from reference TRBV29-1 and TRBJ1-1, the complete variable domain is SAVISQKPSRDICQRGTSLTIQCQVDSQVTMMFWYRQQPGQSLTLIATANQGSEATYESGFVIDKFPISRPNLTFSTLTVSNMSPEDSSIYLCSAAFRDTEAFFGQGTRLTVV.

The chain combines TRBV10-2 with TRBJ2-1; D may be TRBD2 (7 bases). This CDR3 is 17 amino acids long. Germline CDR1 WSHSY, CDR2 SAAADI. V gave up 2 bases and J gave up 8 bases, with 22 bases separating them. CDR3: CASSEEGGRGFSDEQFF. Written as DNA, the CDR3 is TGCGCCAGCAGTGAGGAAGGGGGGCGGGGGTTTTCGGATGAGCAGTTCTTC.

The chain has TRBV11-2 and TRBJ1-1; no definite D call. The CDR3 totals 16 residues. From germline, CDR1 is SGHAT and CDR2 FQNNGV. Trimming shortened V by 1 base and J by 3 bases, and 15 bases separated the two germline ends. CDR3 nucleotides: TGTGCCAGCAGCTTAGGAGGGATTGGCCGGGACACTGAAGCTTTCTTT. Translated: CASSLGGIGRDTEAFF. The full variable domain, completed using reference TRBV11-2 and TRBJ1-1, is EAGVAQSPRYKIIEKRQSVAFWCNPISGHATLYWYQQILGQGPKLLIQFQNNGVVDDSQLPKDRFSAERLKGVDSTLKIQPAKLEDSAVYLCASSLGGIGRDTEAFFGQGTRLTVV.